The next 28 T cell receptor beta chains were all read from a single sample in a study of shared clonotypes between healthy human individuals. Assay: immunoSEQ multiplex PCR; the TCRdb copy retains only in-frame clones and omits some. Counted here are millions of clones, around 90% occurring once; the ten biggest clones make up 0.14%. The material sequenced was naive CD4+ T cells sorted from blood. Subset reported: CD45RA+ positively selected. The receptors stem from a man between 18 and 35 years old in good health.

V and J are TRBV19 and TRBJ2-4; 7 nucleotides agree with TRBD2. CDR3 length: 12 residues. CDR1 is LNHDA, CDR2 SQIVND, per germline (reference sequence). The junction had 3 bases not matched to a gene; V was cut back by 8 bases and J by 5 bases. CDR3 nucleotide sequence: TGTGCCAGTTGGGGGGGACAAAACATTCAGTACTTC. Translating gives CASWGGQNIQYF.

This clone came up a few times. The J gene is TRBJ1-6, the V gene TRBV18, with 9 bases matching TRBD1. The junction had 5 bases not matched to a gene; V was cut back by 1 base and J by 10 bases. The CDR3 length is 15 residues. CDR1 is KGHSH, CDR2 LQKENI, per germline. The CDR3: CASSPQTGGSSPLHF. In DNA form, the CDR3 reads TGTGCCAGCTCACCACAGACAGGGGGAAGCTCACCCCTCCACTTT.

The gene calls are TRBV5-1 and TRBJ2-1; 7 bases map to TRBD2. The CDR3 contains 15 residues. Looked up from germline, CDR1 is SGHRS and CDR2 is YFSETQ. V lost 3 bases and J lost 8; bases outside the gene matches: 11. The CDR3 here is CASSSLGAGSDEQFF. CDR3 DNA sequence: TGCGCCAGCAGCTCCTTAGGAGCGGGGTCTGATGAGCAGTTCTTC.

For the CDR3, the DNA is TGCGCCAGCAGCCAAGATGAGGGACTAGCGGACCTCCGTGCCCCCTACGAGCAGTACTTC. This sequence encodes CASSQDEGLADLRAPYEQYF. The chain recombines TRBV4-1 with TRBJ2-7; 11 positions agree with TRBD2. CDR1 is MGHRA and CDR2 is YSYEKL in the germline V gene. The CDR3 consists of 20 residues. V lost 0 bases to trimming and J lost 2 bases; unmatched junction nucleotides: 15.

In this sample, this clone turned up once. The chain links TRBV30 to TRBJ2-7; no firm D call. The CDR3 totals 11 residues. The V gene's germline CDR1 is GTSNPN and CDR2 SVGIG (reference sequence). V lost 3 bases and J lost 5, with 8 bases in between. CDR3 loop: CAWSRLNEQYF. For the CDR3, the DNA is TGTGCCTGGAGCAGGTTGAACGAGCAGTACTTC.

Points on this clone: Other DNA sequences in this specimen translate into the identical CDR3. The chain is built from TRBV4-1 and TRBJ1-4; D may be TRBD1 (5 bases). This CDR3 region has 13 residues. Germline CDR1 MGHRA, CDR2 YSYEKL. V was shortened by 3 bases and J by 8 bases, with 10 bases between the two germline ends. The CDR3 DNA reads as TGCGCCAGCAGCCAGATTTGGGGGGAAAAACTGTTTTTT. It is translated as CASSQIWGEKLFF.

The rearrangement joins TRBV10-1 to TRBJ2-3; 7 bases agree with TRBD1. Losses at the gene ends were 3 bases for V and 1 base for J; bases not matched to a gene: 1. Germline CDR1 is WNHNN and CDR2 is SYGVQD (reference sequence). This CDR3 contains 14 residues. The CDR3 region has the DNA TGCGCCAGCAGTGATGGGACAGGCACAGATACGCAGTATTTT. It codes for CASSDGTGTDTQYF.

The DNA of the CDR3 is TGTGCCAGTAGCCCTTGGGCGGCAGGCTCTACTAACTATGGCTACACCTTC. This encodes CASSPWAAGSTNYGYTF. The chain employs TRBV19 and TRBJ1-2; no clear D. The germline V and J ends were trimmed by 6 bases and 0 bases, with 20 bases remaining between them. Germline CDR1 reads LNHDA; CDR2 reads SQIVND (reference sequence). The CDR3 covers 17 residues. Supplemented by reference TRBV19 and TRBJ1-2, the full variable domain reads DGGITQSPKYLFRKEGQNVTLSCEQNLNHDAMYWYRQDPGQGLRLIYYSQIVNDFQKGDIAEGYSVSREKKESFPLTVTSAQKNPTAFYLCASSPWAAGSTNYGYTFGSGTRLTVV.

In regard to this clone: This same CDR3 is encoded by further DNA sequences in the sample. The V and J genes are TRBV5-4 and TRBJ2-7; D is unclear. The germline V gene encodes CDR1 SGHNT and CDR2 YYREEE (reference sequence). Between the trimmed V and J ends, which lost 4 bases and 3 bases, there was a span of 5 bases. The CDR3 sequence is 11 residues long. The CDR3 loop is CASSQGYEQYF. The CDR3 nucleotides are TGTGCCAGCAGCCAAGGCTACGAGCAGTACTTC.

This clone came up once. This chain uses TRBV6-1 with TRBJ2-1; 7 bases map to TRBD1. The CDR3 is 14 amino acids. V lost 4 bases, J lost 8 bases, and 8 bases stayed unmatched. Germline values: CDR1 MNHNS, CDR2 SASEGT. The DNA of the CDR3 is TGTGCCAGCAGTGCACGACAGGGTGTCTATGAGCAGTTCTTC. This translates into CASSARQGVYEQFF.

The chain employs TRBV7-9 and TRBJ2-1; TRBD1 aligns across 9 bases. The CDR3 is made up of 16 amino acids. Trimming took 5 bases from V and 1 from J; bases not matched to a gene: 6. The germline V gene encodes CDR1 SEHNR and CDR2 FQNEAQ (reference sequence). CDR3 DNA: TGTGCCAGCAGCCCCCGGACAGGGGTGTCCTACAATGAGCAGTTCTTC. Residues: CASSPRTGVSYNEQFF.

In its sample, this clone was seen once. CDR3 sequence (DNA): TGCGCCAGCAGCACAGGGGAAGTAAACGCTGAAGCTTTCTTT. It yields the protein CASSTGEVNAEAFF. The chain links TRBV5-1 to TRBJ1-1; 7 bases agree with TRBD1. The trim removed 4 bases at V and 6 bases at J, leaving 9 bases unmatched. CDR1 is SGHRS and CDR2 is YFSETQ in the germline V gene. The CDR3 is 14 amino acids.

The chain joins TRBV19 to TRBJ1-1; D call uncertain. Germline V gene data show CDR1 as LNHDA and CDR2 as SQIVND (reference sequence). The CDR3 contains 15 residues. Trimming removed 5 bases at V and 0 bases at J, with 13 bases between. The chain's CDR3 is CASSLSATVNTEAFF. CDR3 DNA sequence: TGTGCCAGTAGTCTATCGGCGACGGTGAACACTGAAGCTTTCTTT.

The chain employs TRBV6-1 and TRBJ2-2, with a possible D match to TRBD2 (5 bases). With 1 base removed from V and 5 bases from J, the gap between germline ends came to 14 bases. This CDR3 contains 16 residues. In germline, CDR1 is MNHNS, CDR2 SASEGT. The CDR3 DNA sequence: TGTGCCAGCAGTGAAGGCGAGGGAGTAGTTACCGGGGAGCTGTTTTTT. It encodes CASSEGEGVVTGELFF.

CDR3 DNA: TGCAGCGTTGATTTAGGGGCTAACACTGAAGCTTTCTTT. It codes for CSVDLGANTEAFF. The J gene is TRBJ1-1, the V gene TRBV29-1; the D gene is possibly TRBD1 (5 bases). The CDR3 has 13 amino acids. The V end was cut by 3 bases, the J end by 2 bases, with 10 bases between. CDR1 and CDR2 from the germline V gene are SQVTM and ANQGSEA.

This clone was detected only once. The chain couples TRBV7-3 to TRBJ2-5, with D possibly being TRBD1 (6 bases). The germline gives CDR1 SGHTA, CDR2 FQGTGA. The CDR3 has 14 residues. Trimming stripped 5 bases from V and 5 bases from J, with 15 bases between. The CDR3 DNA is TGTGCCAGCAGCGCACAGGGCCCCGGGGAGACCCAGTACTTC. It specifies CASSAQGPGETQYF. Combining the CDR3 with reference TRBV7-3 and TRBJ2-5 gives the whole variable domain GAGVSQTPSNKVTEKGKYVELRCDPISGHTALYWYRQSLGQGPEFLIYFQGTGAADDSGLPNDRFFAVRPEGSVSTLKIQRTERGDSAVYLCASSAQGPGETQYFGPGTRLLVL.

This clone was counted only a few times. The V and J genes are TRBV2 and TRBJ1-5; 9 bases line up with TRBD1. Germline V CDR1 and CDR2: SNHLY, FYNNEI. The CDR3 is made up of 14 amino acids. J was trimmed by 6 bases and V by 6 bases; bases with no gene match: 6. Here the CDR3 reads CASSTGGISQPQHF. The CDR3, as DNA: TGTGCCAGCAGCACAGGGGGCATAAGTCAGCCCCAGCATTTT.

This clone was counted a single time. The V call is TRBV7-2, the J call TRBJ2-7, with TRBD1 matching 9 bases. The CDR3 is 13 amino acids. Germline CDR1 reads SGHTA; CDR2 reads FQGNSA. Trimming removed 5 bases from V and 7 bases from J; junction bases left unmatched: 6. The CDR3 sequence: CASSTGQGGEQYF. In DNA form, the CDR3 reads TGTGCCAGCAGCACGGGACAGGGTGGTGAGCAGTACTTC.

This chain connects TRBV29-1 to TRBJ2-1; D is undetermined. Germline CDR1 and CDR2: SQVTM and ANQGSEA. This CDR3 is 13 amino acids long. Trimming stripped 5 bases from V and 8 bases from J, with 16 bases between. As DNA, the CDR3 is TGCAGCGTTTCCAAGACCGGTTTCTATGAGCAGTTCTTC. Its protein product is CSVSKTGFYEQFF.

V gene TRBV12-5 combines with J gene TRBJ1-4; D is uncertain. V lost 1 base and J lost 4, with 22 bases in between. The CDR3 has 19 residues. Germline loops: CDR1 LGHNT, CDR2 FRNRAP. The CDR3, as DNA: TGTGCTAGTGGTTTGGCACTAAAGACCTCTTCTGTCGGTAATGAAAAACTGTTTTTT. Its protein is CASGLALKTSSVGNEKLFF.

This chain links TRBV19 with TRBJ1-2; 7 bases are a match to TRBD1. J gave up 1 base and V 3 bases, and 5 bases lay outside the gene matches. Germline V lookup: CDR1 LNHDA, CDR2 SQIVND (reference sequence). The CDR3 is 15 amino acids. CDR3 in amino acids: CASSIPTGINYGYTF. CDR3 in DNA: TGTGCCAGTAGTATCCCGACAGGGATTAACTATGGCTACACCTTC.

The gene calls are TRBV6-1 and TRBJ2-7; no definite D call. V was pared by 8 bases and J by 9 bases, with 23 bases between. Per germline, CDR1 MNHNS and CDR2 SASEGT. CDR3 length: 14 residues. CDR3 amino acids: CASEIFTYTRAQYF. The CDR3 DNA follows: TGTGCCAGCGAAATCTTCACATATACACGAGCGCAGTACTTC.

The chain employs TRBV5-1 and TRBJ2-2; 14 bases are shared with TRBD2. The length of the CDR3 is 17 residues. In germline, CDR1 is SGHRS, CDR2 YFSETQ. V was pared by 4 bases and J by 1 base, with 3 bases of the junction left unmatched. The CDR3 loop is CASSGTSGGLNTGELFF. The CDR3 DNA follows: TGCGCCAGCAGCGGGACTAGCGGGGGACTGAACACCGGGGAGCTGTTTTTT.

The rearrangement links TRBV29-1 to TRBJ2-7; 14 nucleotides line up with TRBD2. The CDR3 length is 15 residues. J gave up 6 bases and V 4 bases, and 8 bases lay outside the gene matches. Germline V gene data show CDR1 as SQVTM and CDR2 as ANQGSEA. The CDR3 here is CSVVPGLAGAGEQYF. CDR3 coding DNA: TGCAGCGTTGTGCCGGGACTAGCGGGAGCTGGCGAGCAGTACTTC.

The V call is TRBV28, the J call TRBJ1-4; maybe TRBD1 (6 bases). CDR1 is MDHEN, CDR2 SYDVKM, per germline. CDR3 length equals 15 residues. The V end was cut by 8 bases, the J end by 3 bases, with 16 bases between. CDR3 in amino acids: CASGAAGAANEKLFF. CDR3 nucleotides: TGTGCCAGCGGCGCGGCGGGGGCGGCTAATGAAAAACTGTTTTTT.

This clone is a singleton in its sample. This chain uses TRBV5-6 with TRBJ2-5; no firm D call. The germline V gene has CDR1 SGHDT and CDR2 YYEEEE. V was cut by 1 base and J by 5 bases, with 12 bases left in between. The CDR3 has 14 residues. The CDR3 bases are TGTGCCAGCAGCTTGAGGGTCCAGGAGGAGACCCAGTACTTC. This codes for CASSLRVQEETQYF.

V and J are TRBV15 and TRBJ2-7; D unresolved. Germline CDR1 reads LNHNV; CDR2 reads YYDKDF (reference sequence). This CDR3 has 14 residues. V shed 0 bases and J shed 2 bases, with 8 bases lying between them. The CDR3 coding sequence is TGTGCCACCAGCAGAGATTTCACAGCCTACGAGCAGTACTTC. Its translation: CATSRDFTAYEQYF.

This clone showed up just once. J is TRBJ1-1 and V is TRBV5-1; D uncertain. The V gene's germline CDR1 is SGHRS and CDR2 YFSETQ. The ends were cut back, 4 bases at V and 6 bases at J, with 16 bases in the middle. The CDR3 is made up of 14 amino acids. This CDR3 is CASSPDFQAPEAFF. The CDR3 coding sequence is TGCGCCAGCAGCCCCGACTTTCAAGCCCCTGAAGCTTTCTTT.